Presented here are 28 T cell receptor beta chains from one specimen sequenced in a study of shared clonotypes between healthy human individuals. CD8 cells classed as naive were CD45RO-negative and positively selected for CCR7, excluding terminally differentiated effector memory CD45RA+ cells. Clones were sequenced by immunoSEQ multiplex PCR, and TCRdb holds only the in-frame ones, with some missing. The sample includes approximately 1.9 million clones, roughly 93% seen only once; the top ten take roughly 1.7%. Material: naive CD8+ T cells from PBMCs. The source of these receptors is a young man in good health. Some clones in this sample may be carry-over from other donors' samples.

The chain employs TRBV27 and TRBJ1-2; tentative D call: TRBD1 (5 bases). Looked up from germline, CDR1 is MNHEY and CDR2 is SMNVEV (reference sequence). The CDR3 sequence is 15 residues long. V was cut by 5 bases and J by 3 bases, with 16 bases left in between. CDR3 DNA: TGTGCCAGCAGTCCAACCGCAGGGACCTACTATGGCTACACCTTC. It encodes CASSPTAGTYYGYTF.

The rearrangement uses TRBV7-2 and TRBJ2-7; no definite D call. This CDR3 spans 15 amino acids. In germline, CDR1 is SGHTA, CDR2 FQGNSA. V was trimmed by 1 base and J by 0 bases, leaving 10 bases between them. CDR3 protein: CASSLGRLFSYEQYF. CDR3 nucleotide sequence: TGTGCCAGCAGCTTAGGTCGGCTATTCTCCTACGAGCAGTACTTC.

This clone appeared a single time. The rearrangement uses TRBV18 and TRBJ2-7; a weak D match, TRBD1 (7 bases). V shed 1 base and J shed 2 bases, with 18 bases lying between them. There are 17 residues in the CDR3. Germline V gene data show CDR1 as KGHSH and CDR2 as LQKENI. The CDR3 DNA follows: TGTGCCAGCTCACCACTTTATCAGACAGGGAGGCCCTACGAGCAGTACTTC. Translation gives CASSPLYQTGRPYEQYF.

This chain connects TRBV29-1 to TRBJ1-1, with 8 bases that match TRBD1. V lost 4 bases, J lost 7 bases, and 5 bases stayed unmatched. The CDR3 totals 12 residues. Germline CDR1 and CDR2: SQVTM and ANQGSEA. The CDR3 DNA is TGCAGCGTTGTTGTGGGGACAGGTGAAGCTTTCTTT. This gives the protein CSVVVGTGEAFF.

The J gene is TRBJ1-5, the V gene TRBV11-2, with D unresolved. The V end was cut by 3 bases, the J end by 0 bases, with 9 bases between. The germline gives CDR1 SGHAT, CDR2 FQNNGV. The CDR3 consists of 15 residues. CDR3 coding DNA: TGTGCCAGCAGCTTGTCTGGGGATAGCAATCAGCCCCAGCATTTT. Translation: CASSLSGDSNQPQHF.

As to this clone: Mismatch with germline at one junction end may stem from a read error. J is TRBJ2-1 and V is TRBV28; maybe TRBD1 (6 bases). CDR1 and CDR2 (germline): MDHEN, SYDVKM. The CDR3 is 17 amino acids. The CDR3, as DNA: TGTGCCAGCAGTTTATGCCGGGGACAAGCATCCTGCAATGAGCAGTTCTTC. Protein product: CASSLCRGQASCNEQFF.

The chain has TRBV27 and TRBJ2-7; 10 positions agree with TRBD2. Germline lookup yields CDR1 MNHEY and CDR2 SMNVEV (reference sequence). V was pared by 6 bases and J by 3 bases, with 8 bases of the junction left unmatched. The CDR3 runs to 15 residues. The chain's CDR3 is CASSQGRTSGYEQYF. The CDR3 nucleotides read TGTGCCAGCAGCCAAGGGAGGACTAGCGGCTACGAGCAGTACTTC.

The CDR3 sequence: CATSRDTGGLTQYF. The CDR3 region has the DNA TGTGCCACCAGCAGAGATACGGGGGGGTTAACGCAGTATTTT. The chain links TRBV15 to TRBJ2-3, with 8 positions matching TRBD2. Germline values: CDR1 LNHNV, CDR2 YYDKDF (reference sequence). This CDR3 is 14 amino acids long. V was pared by 0 bases and J by 9 bases, with 5 bases of the junction left unmatched.

The CDR3, as DNA: TGTGCCAGCAGCGCGGCGGGAGGGCCGGCCGAGCAGTACTTC. Translated: CASSAAGGPAEQYF. The chain joins TRBV9 to TRBJ2-7; 9 nucleotides line up with TRBD2. The CDR3 is 14 residues long. Germline assignment: CDR1 SGDLS and CDR2 YYNGEE. Unmatched junction bases numbered 7, after V lost 3 bases and J lost 6 bases.

The chain joins TRBV27 to TRBJ2-1, with 8 bases that match TRBD1. This CDR3 contains 14 residues. Germline values: CDR1 MNHEY, CDR2 SMNVEV (reference sequence). Germline trimming cut 6 bases from V and 3 bases from J; bases unmatched to any gene: 4. CDR3 region: CASSDRGHYNEQFF. In DNA, the CDR3 is TGTGCCAGCAGCGACAGGGGCCACTACAATGAGCAGTTCTTC.

The V gene is TRBV9, the J gene TRBJ2-3, with D uncertain. Trimming removed 3 bases from V and 2 bases from J, with 7 bases in between. Germline CDR1 is SGDLS and CDR2 is YYNGEE. The CDR3 is 13 amino acids. The CDR3 nucleotides are TGTGCCAGCAGCGAGACGTACACAGATACGCAGTATTTT. Translating it yields CASSETYTDTQYF.

The gene calls are TRBV5-6 and TRBJ2-7; either TRBD1 or TRBD2 may fit D (5 bases each). V was trimmed by 7 bases and J by 0 bases, leaving 20 bases between them. Germline CDR1 is SGHDT and CDR2 is YYEEEE. This CDR3 is built from 16 residues. CDR3 bases: TGTGCCAGCGGAATGAGGGCAGGGAGACACTCCTACGAGCAGTACTTC. Translating gives CASGMRAGRHSYEQYF.

The DNA for the CDR3 is TGTGCCAGCAACTTACTAGAGAGCTCCTACAATGAGCAGTTCTTC. Protein: CASNLLESSYNEQFF. V gene TRBV6-5 combines with J gene TRBJ2-1; D may be TRBD2 (5 bases). Germline V CDR1 and CDR2: MNHEY, SVGAGI. Trimming stripped 7 bases from V and 0 bases from J, with 13 bases between. The CDR3 has 15 residues.

The gene calls are TRBV27 and TRBJ2-2, with D perhaps matching TRBD2 (6 bases). V was shortened by 2 bases and J by 1 base, with 14 bases between the two germline ends. CDR3 size: 17 residues. Per the germline V gene, CDR1 is MNHEY and CDR2 is SMNVEV (reference sequence). Here the CDR3 reads CASSLGLERVNTGELFF. As DNA, the CDR3 is TGTGCCAGCAGTTTAGGGCTTGAGCGGGTGAACACCGGGGAGCTGTTTTTT.

This clone was seen once. The rearrangement links TRBV29-1 to TRBJ2-7; D ambiguous. Between the trimmed V and J ends, which lost 0 bases and 0 bases, there was a span of 12 bases. The CDR3 sequence is 15 residues long. Germline assignment: CDR1 SQVTM and CDR2 ANQGSEA. DNA of the CDR3: TGCAGCGTTGAAGATGGTGGCAGCGACTCCTACGAGCAGTACTTC. Protein: CSVEDGGSDSYEQYF.

V usage is TRBV27 and J usage is TRBJ1-1; 7 nucleotides align to TRBD1. The CDR3 is made up of 14 amino acids. CDR1 and CDR2 from the germline V gene are MNHEY and SMNVEV (reference sequence). J gave up 1 base and V 5 bases, and 4 bases lay outside the gene matches. The CDR3 loop is CASSVGGGNTEAFF. The CDR3 nucleotides are TGTGCCAGCAGTGTAGGGGGCGGGAACACTGAAGCTTTCTTT.

The V and J genes are TRBV5-5 and TRBJ2-5; D gene unclear. Trimming removed 4 bases at V and 5 bases at J, with 15 bases between. This CDR3 spans 14 amino acids. The germline gives CDR1 SGHKS, CDR2 YYEKEE (reference sequence). The CDR3 spells CASSETVGGETQYF. DNA of the CDR3: TGTGCCAGCAGCGAAACTGTGGGTGGGGAGACCCAGTACTTC.

The chain combines TRBV10-3 with TRBJ2-1; TRBD2 is a possible D gene (6 bases). V gave up 2 bases and J gave up 6 bases, with 14 bases separating them. CDR3 length: 15 residues. Germline CDR1 ENHRY, CDR2 SYGVKD. This chain's CDR3 is CAISEPGLNGNEQFF. The DNA for the CDR3 is TGTGCCATCAGTGAGCCGGGACTTAACGGCAATGAGCAGTTCTTC.

On this clone: The sample holds other DNA sequences that translate to the same CDR3. CDR3 sequence (DNA): TGTGCCAGCAGCTTGGACAGGACGAGCTCCTACGAGCAGTACTTC. Protein sequence: CASSLDRTSSYEQYF. This rearrangement joins TRBV5-4 to TRBJ2-7; possibly TRBD1 for D (5 bases). The germline V gene encodes CDR1 SGHNT and CDR2 YYREEE (reference sequence). CDR3 length: 15 amino acids. V lost 0 bases, J lost 0 bases, and 10 bases lay in between. Drawing the rest from reference TRBV5-4 and TRBJ2-7, the complete variable domain is ETGVTQSPTHLIKTRGQQVTLRCSSQSGHNTVSWYQQALGQGPQFIFQYYREEENGRGNFPPRFSGLQFPNYSSELNVNALELDDSALYLCASSLDRTSSYEQYFGPGTRLTVT.

V is TRBV5-1 and J is TRBJ2-7, with 9 bases matching TRBD2. Germline lookup yields CDR1 SGHRS and CDR2 YFSETQ. J was trimmed by 3 bases and V by 0 bases; bases with no gene match: 7. The CDR3 loop spans 16 amino acids. The CDR3, as DNA: TGCGCCAGCAGCTTGGGTCCGGGACTAGCCCTCTACGAGCAGTACTTC. This encodes CASSLGPGLALYEQYF. Looking up the rest from reference TRBV5-1 and TRBJ2-7 gives the full variable domain: KAGVTQTPRYLIKTRGQQVTLSCSPISGHRSVSWYQQTPGQGLQFLFEYFSETQRNKGNFPGRFSGRQFSNSRSEMNVSTLELGDSALYLCASSLGPGLALYEQYFGPGTRLTVT.

The chain uses TRBV6-6 and TRBJ2-4; TRBD1 matches 8 bases. After removal of 5 bases from V and 3 bases from J, the junction contained 3 bases not matched to a gene. The CDR3 spans 14 residues. Germline V gives CDR1 MNHNY, CDR2 SVGAGI (reference sequence). The chain's CDR3 is CASSVDRGKNIQYF. The CDR3 DNA reads as TGTGCCAGCAGTGTTGACAGGGGCAAAAACATTCAGTACTTC.

This sequence joins TRBV10-2 and TRBJ2-7, with a possible D match to TRBD2 (5 bases). Deletions cut 3 bases from V and 1 base from J, with 13 bases between. The germline V gene has CDR1 WSHSY and CDR2 SAAADI. The CDR3 contains 15 residues. DNA for the CDR3: TGCGCCAGCAGTGATATGACTACCTCTTCCTACGAGCAGTACTTC. Residues: CASSDMTTSSYEQYF.

Regarding this clone: This sample also contains other DNA sequences that code for the same CDR3. CDR3 loop: CASSTNYEQYF. The DNA for the CDR3 is TGTGCCAGCAGCACGAACTACGAGCAGTACTTC. The chain has TRBV28 and TRBJ2-7; D remains ambiguous. CDR3 length: 11 residues. Trimming took 6 bases from V and 3 from J, leaving 6 bases between them. Germline V gives CDR1 MDHEN, CDR2 SYDVKM.

The chain has TRBV7-9 and TRBJ2-7; a possible D gene is TRBD1 (6 bases). Deletions cut 6 bases from V and 0 bases from J, with 12 bases between. This CDR3 is built from 14 residues. Germline CDR1 and CDR2: SEHNR and FQNEAQ (reference sequence). CDR3 sequence reads: CASRKTGLSYEQYF. The CDR3 nucleotides are TGTGCCAGCAGAAAGACAGGTCTCTCCTACGAGCAGTACTTC.

Regarding this clone: Other DNA sequences within the sample encode an identical CDR3. The rearrangement uses TRBV7-9 and TRBJ2-3, with 11 bases lining up with TRBD2. CDR1 and CDR2 (germline): SEHNR, FQNEAQ (reference sequence). The CDR3 length is 15 residues. V shed 5 bases, J shed 3 bases, and the junction held 4 bases outside the gene matches. The CDR3 region has the DNA TGTGCCAGCAGCCCACTAGCGGGAGTGACAGATACGCAGTATTTT. Protein: CASSPLAGVTDTQYF.

The rearrangement uses TRBV13 and TRBJ2-7, with TRBD1 matching 11 bases. Germline CDR1 PRHDT, CDR2 FYEKMQ (reference sequence). The CDR3 has 16 residues. The trim removed 1 base at V and 7 bases at J, leaving 9 bases unmatched. CDR3 loop: CASSLAGQGGIEEQYF. Written as DNA, the CDR3 is TGTGCCAGCAGCTTAGCGGGACAGGGGGGTATAGAGGAGCAGTACTTC.

The chain uses TRBV5-1 and TRBJ1-2, with D possibly matching TRBD1 (5 bases). The V and J ends lost 6 bases and 3 bases respectively, with 15 bases between them. The CDR3 runs 14 residues. The germline V gene has CDR1 SGHRS and CDR2 YFSETQ. The CDR3 DNA reads TGCGCCAGCAATTTGGGCAGGGAGGACTATGGCTACACCTTC. Its protein is CASNLGREDYGYTF. The complete variable domain, with remaining parts taken from reference TRBV5-1 and TRBJ1-2, reads KAGVTQTPRYLIKTRGQQVTLSCSPISGHRSVSWYQQTPGQGLQFLFEYFSETQRNKGNFPGRFSGRQFSNSRSEMNVSTLELGDSALYLCASNLGREDYGYTFGSGTRLTVV.

This chain joins TRBV6-5 and TRBJ2-7; tentative D call: TRBD2 (6 bases). Deletions cut 8 bases from V and 4 bases from J, with 18 bases between. Germline assignment: CDR1 MNHEY and CDR2 SVGAGI. This CDR3 has 14 residues. CDR3 coding DNA: TGTGCCAGCCATCCGGGAGCCAGACGATACGAGCAGTACTTC. Translated, it gives CASHPGARRYEQYF.